A selection of T cell receptor beta chains follows, all from one sample in a study of metastatic and nonmetastatic thyroid tumors. TCRdb used MiXCR to call clones anew from the PCR reads. Of about 25,000 clones listed, approximately 19% are singletons. Sequenced material: blood. The receptors stem from a male donor with papillary thyroid cancer or a benign thyroid nodule (not recorded which). Some clones in this sample may be carry-over from other donors' samples. Each CDR3 is given with its conserved first and last residue. The order of the fields is J gene, D gene, V gene, clone size, CDR3 length, CDR3 DNA, CDR3 protein. The D gene is left open where the match is weak. Clone size, where shown, is once, few, many, or a class for clones that have expanded.

J gene: TRBJ2-7
D gene: TRBD2
V gene: TRBV5-1
clone size: NA
CDR3 length: 16
CDR3 DNA: TGCGCCAGCAGCGCTGGGACTAGCGGGAGCCTCTACGAGCAGTACTTC
CDR3 protein: CASSAGTSGSLYEQYF

J gene: TRBJ1-1
D gene: TRBD1
V gene: TRBV11-2
clone size: NA
CDR3 length: 15
CDR3 DNA: TGTGCCAGCAGCTTACCACACAGGGGAGGGACTGAAGCTTTCTTT
CDR3 protein: CASSLPHRGGTEAFF

J gene: TRBJ2-7
D gene: TRBD1
V gene: TRBV6-2/TRBV6-3
clone size: NA
CDR3 length: 12
CDR3 DNA: TGTGCCAGCAGTTGGACAGGGTACGAGCAGTACTTC
CDR3 protein: CASSWTGYEQYF

J gene: TRBJ2-7
D gene: NA
V gene: TRBV12-3/TRBV12-4
clone size: medium-sized
CDR3 length: 13
CDR3 DNA: TGTGCCAGCAGTCGGGACTCGCCTCGAATCGAGTACTTC
CDR3 protein: CASSRDSPRIEYF

J gene: TRBJ2-5
D gene: TRBD2
V gene: TRBV7-8
clone size: many
CDR3 length: 16
CDR3 DNA: TGTGCCAGCAGCCGAACGGGGGGGGAGATCCAAGAGACCCAGTACTTC
CDR3 protein: CASSRTGGEIQETQYF

J gene: TRBJ1-4
D gene: NA
V gene: TRBV6-4
clone size: few
CDR3 length: 13
CDR3 DNA: TGTGCCAGCAGTGACCAGGGAGGTGAAAAACTGTTTTTT
CDR3 protein: CASSDQGGEKLFF

J gene: TRBJ2-3
D gene: TRBD2
V gene: TRBV25-1
clone size: many
CDR3 length: 17
CDR3 DNA: TGTGCCAGCAGTGGGAGGACTAGCGGGCCTAGCACAGATACGCAGTATTTT
CDR3 protein: CASSGRTSGPSTDTQYF

J gene: TRBJ2-7
D gene: NA
V gene: TRBV2
clone size: many
CDR3 length: 11
CDR3 DNA: TGTGCCAGCAGCGCGATCTATGAGCAGTACTTC
CDR3 protein: CASSAIYEQYF

J gene: TRBJ2-3
D gene: NA
V gene: TRBV7-6
clone size: many
CDR3 length: 15
CDR3 DNA: TGTGCCAGCAGCTTAGATGGACACTACACAGATACGCAGTATTTT
CDR3 protein: CASSLDGHYTDTQYF

J gene: TRBJ2-7
D gene: NA
V gene: TRBV6-2/TRBV6-3
clone size: NA
CDR3 length: 15
CDR3 DNA: TGTGCCAGCAGTTACCCGGGAGTGGGAATCTACGAGCAGTACTTC
CDR3 protein: CASSYPGVGIYEQYF

J gene: TRBJ2-7
D gene: TRBD1
V gene: TRBV20-1
clone size: medium-sized
CDR3 length: 14
CDR3 DNA: TGCAGTGCTAGAGATGGGACAGACAACTACGAGCAGTACTTC
CDR3 protein: CSARDGTDNYEQYF

J gene: TRBJ1-2
D gene: NA
V gene: TRBV9
clone size: many
CDR3 length: 13
CDR3 DNA: TGTGCCAGCAGCGTAGAAGGGTCCCATGGCTACACCTTC
CDR3 protein: CASSVEGSHGYTF

J gene: TRBJ1-1
D gene: NA
V gene: TRBV6-1
clone size: few
CDR3 length: 13
CDR3 DNA: TGTGCCAGCAGTGTCCTCATTTATGCTGAAGCTTTCTTT
CDR3 protein: CASSVLIYAEAFF

J gene: TRBJ1-2
D gene: NA
V gene: TRBV11-2
clone size: few
CDR3 length: 12
CDR3 DNA: TGTGCCAGCAGCCCTGAGAGGTATGGCTACACCTTC
CDR3 protein: CASSPERYGYTF

J gene: TRBJ1-3
D gene: NA
V gene: TRBV7-9
clone size: NA
CDR3 length: 14
CDR3 DNA: TGTGCCAGCAGCGCGGCCCACAGTGGAAACACCATATATTTT
CDR3 protein: CASSAAHSGNTIYF

J gene: TRBJ2-7
D gene: TRBD1
V gene: TRBV5-1
clone size: few
CDR3 length: 13
CDR3 DNA: TGCGCCAGCAGCCCGGGGACAGGTTCCGAGCAGTACTTC
CDR3 protein: CASSPGTGSEQYF

J gene: TRBJ1-1
D gene: TRBD1
V gene: TRBV3-1
clone size: NA
CDR3 length: 14
CDR3 DNA: TGTGCCAGCAGTGACAGGGGCCGGAACACTGAAGCTTTCTTT
CDR3 protein: CASSDRGRNTEAFF

J gene: TRBJ2-5
D gene: NA
V gene: TRBV4-1
clone size: many
CDR3 length: 17
CDR3 DNA: TGCGCCAGCAGCCAAAGGGGGGGACTACAAGGCCAAGAGACCCAGTACTTC
CDR3 protein: CASSQRGGLQGQETQYF

J gene: TRBJ2-3
D gene: NA
V gene: TRBV7-3
clone size: many
CDR3 length: 13
CDR3 DNA: TGTGCCAGCAGCTTCTCGAGGGGTGATACGCAGTATTTT
CDR3 protein: CASSFSRGDTQYF

J gene: TRBJ2-6
D gene: NA
V gene: TRBV6-1
clone size: NA
CDR3 length: 10
CDR3 DNA: TGTGCCAGCAGGACCAACGTCCTGACTTTC
CDR3 protein: CASRTNVLTF

J gene: TRBJ2-3
D gene: NA
V gene: TRBV2
clone size: once
CDR3 length: 13
CDR3 DNA: TGTGCCAGCAATTCAGGGAACACAGATACGCAGTATTTT
CDR3 protein: CASNSGNTDTQYF

J gene: TRBJ1-6
D gene: NA
V gene: TRBV11-2
clone size: many
CDR3 length: 15
CDR3 DNA: TGTGCCAGCAGCTTGTCAGACAGTAGGAATTCACCCCTTCACTTT
CDR3 protein: CASSLSDSRNSPLHF

J gene: TRBJ1-5
D gene: TRBD1
V gene: TRBV6-1
clone size: few
CDR3 length: 15
CDR3 DNA: TGTGCCAGCAGGGGACAGTGCCATATCAATCAGCCCCAGCATTTT
CDR3 protein: CASRGQCHINQPQHF

J gene: TRBJ2-5
D gene: TRBD1
V gene: TRBV5-6
clone size: NA
CDR3 length: 16
CDR3 DNA: TGTGCCAGCAGCCCCAGGGGGTCGGGGTACCAAGAGACCCAGTACTTC
CDR3 protein: CASSPRGSGYQETQYF

J gene: TRBJ1-2
D gene: NA
V gene: TRBV7-2
clone size: NA
CDR3 length: 13
CDR3 DNA: TGTGCCAGCAGCTTAGGACAGCACTATGGCTACACCTTC
CDR3 protein: CASSLGQHYGYTF

J gene: TRBJ1-1
D gene: NA
V gene: TRBV6-4
clone size: NA
CDR3 length: 12
CDR3 DNA: TGTGCCAGCAGCAGACGGGGGGCGAAGGCTTTCTTT
CDR3 protein: CASSRRGAKAFF

J gene: TRBJ1-5
D gene: NA
V gene: TRBV6-1
clone size: NA
CDR3 length: 15
CDR3 DNA: TGTGCCAGCAGGGGCCCGGGACACGACAATCAGCCCCAGCATTTT
CDR3 protein: CASRGPGHDNQPQHF

J gene: TRBJ2-1
D gene: NA
V gene: TRBV24-1
clone size: medium-sized
CDR3 length: 12
CDR3 DNA: TGTGCCACCAGTGATTTAGGCCAGAAGCAGTTCTTC
CDR3 protein: CATSDLGQKQFF

J gene: TRBJ2-7
D gene: NA
V gene: TRBV19
clone size: NA
CDR3 length: 15
CDR3 DNA: TGTGCCAGTAGTGCTAGCGTGATGGCCCTCTACGAGCAGTACTTC
CDR3 protein: CASSASVMALYEQYF

J gene: TRBJ2-7
D gene: NA
V gene: TRBV2
clone size: medium-sized
CDR3 length: 13
CDR3 DNA: TGTGCCAGCAGTGAAGCGCGAATCTACGAGCAGTACTTC
CDR3 protein: CASSEARIYEQYF

J gene: TRBJ2-2
D gene: TRBD2
V gene: TRBV28
clone size: NA
CDR3 length: 16
CDR3 DNA: TGTGCCAGCAGTCCTCTTAGCGGGAGACTCGCCGGGGAGCTGTTTTTT
CDR3 protein: CASSPLSGRLAGELFF

J gene: TRBJ2-7
D gene: TRBD2
V gene: TRBV30
clone size: many
CDR3 length: 16
CDR3 DNA: TGTGCCTGGAGTAAAGATAGCGGGAGGGCCGGTTACGAGCAGTACTTC
CDR3 protein: CAWSKDSGRAGYEQYF

J gene: TRBJ1-2
D gene: NA
V gene: TRBV5-1
clone size: many
CDR3 length: 11
CDR3 DNA: TGCGCCAGCAGCTTGGGTTATGGCTACACCTTC
CDR3 protein: CASSLGYGYTF

J gene: TRBJ1-6
D gene: TRBD1
V gene: TRBV6-1
clone size: medium-sized
CDR3 length: 15
CDR3 DNA: TGTGCCAGCAGTACCGGACAGGTGTATAATTCACCCCTCCACTTT
CDR3 protein: CASSTGQVYNSPLHF

J gene: TRBJ2-1
D gene: TRBD2
V gene: TRBV7-6
clone size: NA
CDR3 length: 15
CDR3 DNA: TGTGCCAGCAGCGCAGGACTAGCGGGTTACAATGAGCAGTTCTTC
CDR3 protein: CASSAGLAGYNEQFF

J gene: TRBJ2-2
D gene: TRBD1
V gene: TRBV24-1
clone size: few
CDR3 length: 16
CDR3 DNA: TGTGCCACCAGTGACTGGGACAGGGGGGGCACCGGGGAGCTGTTTTTT
CDR3 protein: CATSDWDRGGTGELFF

J gene: TRBJ1-1
D gene: NA
V gene: TRBV19
clone size: many
CDR3 length: 11
CDR3 DNA: TGTGCCAGCCGAGGGGGGCCAGAAGCTTTCTTT
CDR3 protein: CASRGGPEAFF

J gene: TRBJ1-2
D gene: NA
V gene: TRBV28
clone size: few
CDR3 length: 15
CDR3 DNA: TGTGCCAGCAGTTCCCCGGGACGGATTAAAGTAAGCTACACCTTC
CDR3 protein: CASSSPGRIKVSYTF

J gene: TRBJ2-1
D gene: NA
V gene: TRBV6-1
clone size: NA
CDR3 length: 15
CDR3 DNA: TGTGCCAGCAGTGCGCGCAGGGGGGTGGGTAATGAGCAGTTCTTC
CDR3 protein: CASSARRGVGNEQFF

J gene: TRBJ2-5
D gene: TRBD2
V gene: TRBV7-3
clone size: NA
CDR3 length: 15
CDR3 DNA: TGTGCCAGCAGCCCCGATGGCGCGGGAGTCATGACCCAGTACTTC
CDR3 protein: CASSPDGAGVMTQYF

J gene: TRBJ2-3
D gene: NA
V gene: TRBV5-4
clone size: many
CDR3 length: 18
CDR3 DNA: TGTGCCAGCAGCTCCCCCGGGACCCCACTGACCGGCACAGATACGCAGTATTTT
CDR3 protein: CASSSPGTPLTGTDTQYF

J gene: TRBJ1-6
D gene: NA
V gene: TRBV9
clone size: NA
CDR3 length: 15
CDR3 DNA: TGTGCCAGCGTCGGGGTCTGGTCCTATAATTCACCCCTCCACTTT
CDR3 protein: CASVGVWSYNSPLHF

J gene: TRBJ2-6
D gene: NA
V gene: TRBV2
clone size: few
CDR3 length: 15
CDR3 DNA: TGTGCCAGTAGTGCAGGGACATGGCGCGTTCCCGTCCTGACTTTC
CDR3 protein: CASSAGTWRVPVLTF

J gene: TRBJ1-2
D gene: NA
V gene: TRBV28
clone size: NA
CDR3 length: 13
CDR3 DNA: TGTGCCACCGACCAGGAGAGACTCTATGGCTACACCTTC
CDR3 protein: CATDQERLYGYTF

J gene: TRBJ1-1
D gene: NA
V gene: TRBV27
clone size: many
CDR3 length: 14
CDR3 DNA: TGTGCCAGCAGTTTAGGGCTAATGAACACTGAAGCTTTCTTT
CDR3 protein: CASSLGLMNTEAFF

J gene: TRBJ1-1
D gene: NA
V gene: TRBV2
clone size: NA
CDR3 length: 13
CDR3 DNA: TGTGCCAGCAGCCCACAGGTGAACACTGAAGATTTCTTT
CDR3 protein: CASSPQVNTEDFF

J gene: TRBJ2-3
D gene: NA
V gene: TRBV24-1
clone size: many
CDR3 length: 16
CDR3 DNA: TGTGCCACCAGTGATCCTAAGGGCGGGGGCACAGATACGCAGTATTTT
CDR3 protein: CATSDPKGGGTDTQYF

J gene: TRBJ2-7
D gene: NA
V gene: TRBV20-1
clone size: many
CDR3 length: 11
CDR3 DNA: TGCAGTGCTAGTGAGAACTACGAGCAGTACTTC
CDR3 protein: CSASENYEQYF

J gene: TRBJ2-5
D gene: TRBD2
V gene: TRBV7-3
clone size: many
CDR3 length: 13
CDR3 DNA: TGTGCCACAGGACTAGCGGGAGAGGAGACCCAGTACTTC
CDR3 protein: CATGLAGEETQYF

J gene: TRBJ2-2
D gene: NA
V gene: TRBV2
clone size: NA
CDR3 length: 16
CDR3 DNA: TGTGCCAGCCTGTGGGAACTAGTGGGGAACACCGGGGAGCTGTTCTTT
CDR3 protein: CASLWELVGNTGELFF

J gene: TRBJ2-1
D gene: NA
V gene: TRBV20-1
clone size: NA
CDR3 length: 11
CDR3 DNA: TGCAGTGCTAGAGGGTTGGATGAGCAGTTCTTC
CDR3 protein: CSARGLDEQFF

J gene: TRBJ2-1
D gene: NA
V gene: TRBV20-1
clone size: many
CDR3 length: 14
CDR3 DNA: TGCAGTGCTATAGACAGATTCTCCTACAATGAGCAGTTCTTC
CDR3 protein: CSAIDRFSYNEQFF

J gene: TRBJ1-3
D gene: TRBD1
V gene: TRBV24-1
clone size: many
CDR3 length: 17
CDR3 DNA: TGTGCCACCAGTGATTGGGACAGGCCTTCCTCTGGAAACACCATATATTTT
CDR3 protein: CATSDWDRPSSGNTIYF

J gene: TRBJ2-7
D gene: NA
V gene: TRBV27
clone size: few
CDR3 length: 16
CDR3 DNA: TGTGCCAGCAGTGGCAGGGGAGGATTAGGAAATTACGAGCAGTACTTC
CDR3 protein: CASSGRGGLGNYEQYF

J gene: TRBJ1-1
D gene: TRBD1
V gene: TRBV28
clone size: many
CDR3 length: 14
CDR3 DNA: TGTGCCAGCCAGACAGGGGGCCTTAACACTGAAGCTCTCTTT
CDR3 protein: CASQTGGLNTEALF